This T cell receptor (beta chain) is from a study of vaccination and CD4 T cells after COVID-19. As to this clonotype: Its antigen is not identified.

The Oncomine TCR Beta short-read assay was what sequenced the DNA obtained from cultured CD4+ T cells. One entry per CDR3 protein, called by TCRdb with MiXCR from the PCR reads. In the table there are about 11,000 distinct CDR3 sequences, roughly two fifths of which are singletons. CDR1 is MNHNS, CDR2 SASEGT, per germline. The CDR3 is made up of 14 amino acids. V was shortened by 0 bases and J by 4 bases, with 10 bases between the two germline ends. Described treatment: roughly 10-day PBMC culture with coronavirus spike peptide pools or control peptides (ViraFEST assay). Material for sequencing was CD4+ T cells from blood, cultured in vitro. This rearrangement joins TRBV6-1 to TRBJ2-7; D unclear. This TCR was recovered from a human donor who had recovered from COVID-19. In DNA form, the CDR3 reads TGTGCCAGCAGTGAAGCCTTGGAAGGATACGAGCAGTACTTC. Translating gives CASSEALEGYEQYF.